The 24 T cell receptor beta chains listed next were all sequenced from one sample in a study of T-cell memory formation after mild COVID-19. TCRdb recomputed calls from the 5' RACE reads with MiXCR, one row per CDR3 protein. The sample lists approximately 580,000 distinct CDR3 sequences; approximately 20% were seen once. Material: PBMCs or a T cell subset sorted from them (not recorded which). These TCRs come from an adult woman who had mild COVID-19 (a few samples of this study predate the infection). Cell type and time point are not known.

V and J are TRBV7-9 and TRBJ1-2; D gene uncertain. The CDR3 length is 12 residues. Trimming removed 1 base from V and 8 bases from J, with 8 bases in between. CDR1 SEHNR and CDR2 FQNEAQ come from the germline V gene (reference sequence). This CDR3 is CASSLGWVGYTF. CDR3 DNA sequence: TGTGCCAGCAGCTTAGGGTGGGTCGGCTACACCTTC.

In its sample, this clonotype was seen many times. Here the CDR3 reads CASRSGGTNTGELFF. The CDR3 DNA is TGTGCCAGTAGGTCGGGGGGGACGAACACCGGGGAGCTGTTTTTT. V and J are TRBV12-3 or TRBV12-4 and TRBJ2-2; 8 positions match TRBD2. V dropped 9 bases and J dropped 0; count of bases not matched to a gene: 6. The CDR3 consists of 15 residues.

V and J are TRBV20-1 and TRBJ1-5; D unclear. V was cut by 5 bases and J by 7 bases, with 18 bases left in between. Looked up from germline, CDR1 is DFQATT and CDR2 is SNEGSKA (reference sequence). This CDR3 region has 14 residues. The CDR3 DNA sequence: TGCAGTGCTCACTCCGGGCGGGCGGGACAGCCCCAGCATTTT. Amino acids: CSAHSGRAGQPQHF.

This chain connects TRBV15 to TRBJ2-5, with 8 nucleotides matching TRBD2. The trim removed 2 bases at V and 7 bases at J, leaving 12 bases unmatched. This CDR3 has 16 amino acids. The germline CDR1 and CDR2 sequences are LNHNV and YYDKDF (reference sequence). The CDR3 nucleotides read TGTGCCACCAGCAGACGAGGAGCGGGGGCTGAGGGGACCCAGTACTTC. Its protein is CATSRRGAGAEGTQYF.

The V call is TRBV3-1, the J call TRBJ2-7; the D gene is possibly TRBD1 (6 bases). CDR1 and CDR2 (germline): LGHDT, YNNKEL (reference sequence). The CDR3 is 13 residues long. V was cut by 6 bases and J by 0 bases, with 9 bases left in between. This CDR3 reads CASRGQPSYEQYF. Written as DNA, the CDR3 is TGTGCCAGCAGAGGACAGCCCTCCTACGAGCAGTACTTC.

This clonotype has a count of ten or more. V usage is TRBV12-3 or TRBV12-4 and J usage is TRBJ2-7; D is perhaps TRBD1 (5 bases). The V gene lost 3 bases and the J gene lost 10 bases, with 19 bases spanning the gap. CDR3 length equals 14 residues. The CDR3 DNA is TGTGCCAGCAGTTTCAGGGCCAATTTCGGTTACCAGTACTTC. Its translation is CASSFRANFGYQYF.

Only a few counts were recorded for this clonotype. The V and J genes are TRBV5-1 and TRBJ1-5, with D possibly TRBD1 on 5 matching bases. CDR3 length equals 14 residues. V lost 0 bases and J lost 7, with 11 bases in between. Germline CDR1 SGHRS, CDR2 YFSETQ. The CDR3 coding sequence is TGCGCCAGCAGCTTGGAAGGGTGGGGCCAGCCCCAGCATTTT. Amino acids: CASSLEGWGQPQHF.

CDR3 sequence (DNA): TGTGCCAGCAGTGCCCTGTCTAGCGGGGGGTACGAGCAGTACTTC. Protein sequence: CASSALSSGGYEQYF. The chain combines TRBV2 with TRBJ2-7, with 11 nucleotides matching TRBD2. This CDR3 spans 15 amino acids. Trimming cost V 4 bases and J 4 bases; bases outside gene matches: 6. Germline loops: CDR1 SNHLY, CDR2 FYNNEI.

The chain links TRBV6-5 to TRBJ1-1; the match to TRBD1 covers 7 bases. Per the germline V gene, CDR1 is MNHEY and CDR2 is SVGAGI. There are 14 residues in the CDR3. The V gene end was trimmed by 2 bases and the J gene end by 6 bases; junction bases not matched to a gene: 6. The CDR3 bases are TGTGCCAGCAGTTACAATCAGGGGGTCCCTGAAGCTTTCTTT. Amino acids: CASSYNQGVPEAFF.

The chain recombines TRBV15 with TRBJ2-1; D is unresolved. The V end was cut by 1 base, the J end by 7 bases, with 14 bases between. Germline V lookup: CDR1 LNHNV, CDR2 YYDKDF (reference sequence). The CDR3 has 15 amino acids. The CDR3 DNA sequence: TGTGCCACCAGCAGAGGTGGGCAGCGAGTGAATGAGCAGTTCTTC. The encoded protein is CATSRGGQRVNEQFF.

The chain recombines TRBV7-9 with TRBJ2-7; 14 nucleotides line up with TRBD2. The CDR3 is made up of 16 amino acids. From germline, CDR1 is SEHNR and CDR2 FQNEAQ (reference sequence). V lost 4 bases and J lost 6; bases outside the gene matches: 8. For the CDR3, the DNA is TGTGCCAGCAGCTCCCAGGGGACTAGCGGGAGTAGCGAGCAGTACTTC. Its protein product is CASSSQGTSGSSEQYF.

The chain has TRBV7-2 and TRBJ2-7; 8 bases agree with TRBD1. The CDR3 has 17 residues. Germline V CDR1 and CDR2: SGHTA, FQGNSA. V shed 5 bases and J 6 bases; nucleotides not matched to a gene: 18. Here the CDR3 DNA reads TGTGCCAGCAGCGCATCACCCCGGACAGGGAGTTTTCGCGAGCAGTACTTC. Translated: CASSASPRTGSFREQYF.

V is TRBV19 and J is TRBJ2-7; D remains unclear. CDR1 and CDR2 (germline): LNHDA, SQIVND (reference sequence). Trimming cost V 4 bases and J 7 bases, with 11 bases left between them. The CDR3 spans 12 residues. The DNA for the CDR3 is TGTGCCAGTAGTAGGCCTGGGTCGGAGCAGTACTTC. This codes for CASSRPGSEQYF.

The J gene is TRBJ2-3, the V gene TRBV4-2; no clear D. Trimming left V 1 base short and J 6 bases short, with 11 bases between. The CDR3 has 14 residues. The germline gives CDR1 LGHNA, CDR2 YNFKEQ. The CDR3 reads CASSQGVAEDTQYF. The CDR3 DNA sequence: TGTGCCAGCAGCCAAGGGGTAGCAGAGGATACGCAGTATTTT.

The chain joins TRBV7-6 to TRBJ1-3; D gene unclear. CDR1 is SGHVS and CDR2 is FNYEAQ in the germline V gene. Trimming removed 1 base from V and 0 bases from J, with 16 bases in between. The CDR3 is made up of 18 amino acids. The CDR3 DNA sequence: TGTGCCAGCAGCTTAGGGGGAACCCCGGGAGTCTCTGGAAACACCATATATTTT. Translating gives CASSLGGTPGVSGNTIYF.

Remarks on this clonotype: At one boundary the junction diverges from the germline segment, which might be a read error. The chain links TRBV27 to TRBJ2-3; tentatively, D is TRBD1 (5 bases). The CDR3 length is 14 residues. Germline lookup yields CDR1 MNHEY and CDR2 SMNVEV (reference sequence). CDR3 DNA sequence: TGTGCCAGCAGTTTATCGGTCGGTACAGGTACGCAGTATTTT. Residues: CASSLSVGTGTQYF.

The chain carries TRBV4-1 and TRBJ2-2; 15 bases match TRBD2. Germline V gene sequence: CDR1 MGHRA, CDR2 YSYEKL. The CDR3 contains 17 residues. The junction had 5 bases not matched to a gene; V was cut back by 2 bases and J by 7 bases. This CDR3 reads CASSQLGLAGGDGELFF. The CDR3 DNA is TGCGCCAGCAGCCAATTGGGACTAGCGGGAGGAGACGGGGAGCTGTTTTTT.

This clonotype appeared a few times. CDR3 protein: CASSLVTGVRDEQFF. CDR3 DNA: TGCGCCAGCAGCTTGGTGACAGGGGTTCGGGATGAGCAGTTCTTC. The V gene is TRBV5-1, the J gene TRBJ2-1; the match to TRBD1 covers 8 bases. Germline V gene data show CDR1 as SGHRS and CDR2 as YFSETQ. V lost 0 bases, J lost 8 bases, and 7 bases stayed unmatched. The CDR3 has 15 amino acids.

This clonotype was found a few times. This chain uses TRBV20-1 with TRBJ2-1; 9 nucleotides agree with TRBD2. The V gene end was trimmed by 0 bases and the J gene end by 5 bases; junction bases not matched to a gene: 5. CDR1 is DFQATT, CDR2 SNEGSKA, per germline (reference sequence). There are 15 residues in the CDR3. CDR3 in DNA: TGCAGTGCTAGAGACCGCGGACTAGCGAACAATGAGCAGTTCTTC. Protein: CSARDRGLANNEQFF.

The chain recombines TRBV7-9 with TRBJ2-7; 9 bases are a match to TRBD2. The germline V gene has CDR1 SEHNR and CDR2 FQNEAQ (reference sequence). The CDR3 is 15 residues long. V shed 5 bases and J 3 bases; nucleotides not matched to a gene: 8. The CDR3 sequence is CASSLTGLAYYEQYF. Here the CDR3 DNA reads TGTGCCAGCAGCCTGACGGGACTAGCCTACTACGAGCAGTACTTC.

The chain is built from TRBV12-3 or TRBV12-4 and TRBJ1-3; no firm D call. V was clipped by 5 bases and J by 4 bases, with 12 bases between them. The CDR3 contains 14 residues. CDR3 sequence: CASSTGFSGNTIYF. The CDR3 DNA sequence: TGTGCCAGCAGTACCGGATTCTCCGGAAACACCATATATTTT.

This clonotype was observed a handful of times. The CDR3 DNA sequence: TGTGCCAGTACGCGAGCTAGCGGACCCTACGAGCAGTACTTC. Its protein is CASTRASGPYEQYF. The chain has TRBV19 and TRBJ2-7, with TRBD2 identical over 7 bases. J was trimmed by 2 bases and V by 7 bases; bases with no gene match: 8. Germline V CDR1 and CDR2: LNHDA, SQIVND (reference sequence). This CDR3 contains 14 residues.

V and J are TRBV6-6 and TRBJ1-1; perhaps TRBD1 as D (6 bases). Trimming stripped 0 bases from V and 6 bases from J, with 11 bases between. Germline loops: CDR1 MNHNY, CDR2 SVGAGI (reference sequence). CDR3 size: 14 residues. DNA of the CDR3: TGTGCCAGCAGTTACTCCGGGGGCCTCCCTGAAGCTTTCTTT. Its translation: CASSYSGGLPEAFF.

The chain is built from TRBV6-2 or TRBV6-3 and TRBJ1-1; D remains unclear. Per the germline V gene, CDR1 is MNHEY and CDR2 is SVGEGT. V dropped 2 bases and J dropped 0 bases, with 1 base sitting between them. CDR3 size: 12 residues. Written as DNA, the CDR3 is TGTGCCAGCAGTTACCTGAACACTGAAGCTTTCTTT. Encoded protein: CASSYLNTEAFF.